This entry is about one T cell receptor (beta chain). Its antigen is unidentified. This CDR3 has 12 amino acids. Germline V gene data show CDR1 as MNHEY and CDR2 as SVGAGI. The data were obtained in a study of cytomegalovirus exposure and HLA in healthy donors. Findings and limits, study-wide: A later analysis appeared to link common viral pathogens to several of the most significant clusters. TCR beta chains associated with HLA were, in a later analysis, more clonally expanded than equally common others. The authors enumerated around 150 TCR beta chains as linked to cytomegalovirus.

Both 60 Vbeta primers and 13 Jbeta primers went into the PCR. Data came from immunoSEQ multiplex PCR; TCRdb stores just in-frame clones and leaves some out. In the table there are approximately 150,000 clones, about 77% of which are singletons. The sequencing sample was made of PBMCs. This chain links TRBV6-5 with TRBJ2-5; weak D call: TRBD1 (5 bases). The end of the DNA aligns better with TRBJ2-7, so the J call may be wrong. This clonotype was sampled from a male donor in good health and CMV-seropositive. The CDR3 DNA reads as TGTGCCAGCGGGCAGGGTTCCTACGAGCAGTACTTC. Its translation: CASGQGSYEQYF.